This T cell receptor (beta chain) is drawn from a study of blood T cell repertoires in COVID-19. Looking at the study overall: Samples of COVID-19 (acute and convalescent) were obtained from the United States, Italy and Spain. The analysed material was cDNA or gDNA that came from T cells, B-cell-depleted T cells, or PBMCs.

Per the study methods: Counts of nucleated cells, estimated from reference gene primer amplification, were obtained. Method: immunoSEQ multiplex PCR; TCRdb's copy keeps in-frame clones and lacks some. That table gives V, J and clone size, and the DNA gave D and trimming. The sample has 200,000 to 300,000 clones; 75% to 90% are singletons. Germline lookup yields CDR1 SGHRS and CDR2 YFSETQ. V shed 4 bases and J 6 bases; nucleotides not matched to a gene: 9. The CDR3 is 15 residues long. Material for sequencing was peripheral blood. The gene calls are TRBV5-1 and TRBJ2-3, with 9 bases fitting TRBD2. The TCR sequence derives from a man between 40 and 49 years old with acute or convalescent COVID-19. In nucleotides, the CDR3 is TGCGCCAGCAGCGATAGCGGGAGCTTCCCCGATACGCAGTATTTT. Translated: CASSDSGSFPDTQYF.